This is a list of T cell receptor beta chains from one sample in a study of CD8 T cells in ankylosing spondylitis. Each CDR3 protein is one row after TCRdb ran MiXCR on the 5' RACE reads. This table holds a few hundred thousand distinct CDR3 sequences, roughly 13% found once. The sequenced sample consisted of blood, either unsorted or a sorted T cell fraction (not recorded which). The receptors were gathered from a male donor with ankylosing spondylitis. Both conserved end residues are part of each CDR3. A D gene is named only where the DNA matches it firmly. Clone size is given for some rows only: seen once, a few or many times, or a class if the clone is expanded.

V	J	size	D	CDR3	DNA
TRBV27	TRBJ2-1	.	TRBD2	CASSLTPPRTSGYNEQFF	TGTGCCAGCAGTTTAACCCCCCCCCGGACTAGCGGGTACAATGAGCAGTTCTTC
TRBV5-1	TRBJ2-7	.	.	CASSQIRGTLQPSYEQYF	TGCGCCAGCAGCCAGATCCGGGGTACTCTCCAGCCGTCCTACGAGCAGTACTTC
TRBV5-5	TRBJ2-1	many	.	CASSLEGIGSYNEQFF	TGTGCCAGCAGCTTGGAAGGGATCGGCTCCTACAATGAGCAGTTCTTC
TRBV20-1	TRBJ2-2	few	.	CSAAAGRFTGELFF	TGCAGTGCTGCGGCGGGAAGGTTCACCGGGGAGCTGTTTTTT
TRBV7-2	TRBJ1-5	few	.	CASSFIPINQPQHF	TGTGCCAGCAGCTTCATACCCATCAATCAGCCCCAGCATTTT
TRBV5-4	TRBJ1-2	few	TRBD1	CASAQGQGLPNYGYTF	TGTGCCAGCGCTCAAGGACAGGGTCTTCCTAACTATGGCTACACCTTC
TRBV20-1	TRBJ2-1	.	TRBD2	CSARDELAAHRGLNEQFF	TGCAGTGCTAGAGATGAACTAGCGGCACATCGGGGGCTAAATGAGCAGTTCTTC
TRBV19	TRBJ1-5	.	.	CASSFGTGIYQPQHF	TGTGCCAGTAGTTTTGGGACGGGGATATATCAGCCCCAGCATTTT
TRBV12-3/TRBV12-4	TRBJ2-3	many	TRBD2	CASSSPSGATDTQYF	TGTGCCAGCAGTTCCCCTAGCGGGGCCACTGATACGCAGTATTTT
TRBV7-6	TRBJ2-5	.	TRBD1	CASSTRTGVETQYF	TGTGCCAGCAGCACGCGGACAGGGGTAGAGACCCAGTACTTC
TRBV3-1	TRBJ1-2	.	.	CASSLARQDMGYTF	TGTGCCAGCAGCCTAGCTCGACAGGATATGGGCTACACCTTC
TRBV4-2	TRBJ2-1	few	.	CASSQDRGNSQQFF	TGTGCCAGCAGCCAAGATCGGGGGAACAGTCAGCAGTTCTTC
TRBV20-1	TRBJ2-4	.	.	CSAPGTAKNIQYF	TGCAGTGCTCCCGGGACAGCCAAAAACATTCAGTACTTC
TRBV19	TRBJ2-1	.	TRBD2	CASSLAPGTSGTKAEQFF	TGTGCCAGTAGTCTCGCACCAGGGACTAGCGGGACCAAAGCGGAGCAGTTCTTC
TRBV20-1	TRBJ1-1	.	TRBD1	CSARVPSQGAEAFF	TGCAGTGCTAGAGTACCGAGCCAGGGGGCAGAAGCTTTCTTT
TRBV6-1	TRBJ1-1	.	.	CASSEASRGAAFF	TGTGCCAGCAGTGAAGCGAGTAGGGGCGCGGCTTTCTTT